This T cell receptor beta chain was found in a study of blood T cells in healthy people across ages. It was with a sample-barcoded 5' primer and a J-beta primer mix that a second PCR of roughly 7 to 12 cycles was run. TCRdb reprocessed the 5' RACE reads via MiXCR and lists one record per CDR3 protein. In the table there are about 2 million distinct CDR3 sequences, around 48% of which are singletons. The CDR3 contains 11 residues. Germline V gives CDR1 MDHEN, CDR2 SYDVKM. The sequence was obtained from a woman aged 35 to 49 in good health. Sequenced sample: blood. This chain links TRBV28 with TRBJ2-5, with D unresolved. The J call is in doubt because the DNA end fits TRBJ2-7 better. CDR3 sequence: CASSLHSEQYF. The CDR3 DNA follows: TGTGCCAGCAGTTTGCACAGCGAGCAGTACTTC.